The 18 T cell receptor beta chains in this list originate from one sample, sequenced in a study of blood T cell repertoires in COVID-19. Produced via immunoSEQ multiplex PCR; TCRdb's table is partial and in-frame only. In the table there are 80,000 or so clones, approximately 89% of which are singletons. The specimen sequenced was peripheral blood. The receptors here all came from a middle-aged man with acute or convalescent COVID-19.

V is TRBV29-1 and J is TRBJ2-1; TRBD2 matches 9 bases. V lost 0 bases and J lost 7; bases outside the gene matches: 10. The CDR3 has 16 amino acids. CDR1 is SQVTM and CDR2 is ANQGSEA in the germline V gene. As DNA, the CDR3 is TGCAGCGTTGAAGATTTGTCGGGACTAGCTGGAAATGAGCAGTTCTTC. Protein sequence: CSVEDLSGLAGNEQFF.

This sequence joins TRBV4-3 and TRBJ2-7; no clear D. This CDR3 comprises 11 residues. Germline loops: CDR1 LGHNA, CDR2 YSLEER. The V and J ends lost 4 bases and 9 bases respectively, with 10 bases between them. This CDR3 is CASSLLFGQYV. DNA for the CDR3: TGCGCCAGCAGCCTCCTCTTCGGGCAGTACGTC.

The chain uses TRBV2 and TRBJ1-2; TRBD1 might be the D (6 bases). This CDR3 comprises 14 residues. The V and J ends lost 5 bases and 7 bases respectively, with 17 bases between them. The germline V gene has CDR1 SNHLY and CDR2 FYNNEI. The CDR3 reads CASSTTGPSTGYTF. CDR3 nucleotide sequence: TGTGCCAGCAGTACCACAGGGCCTTCGACTGGCTACACCTTC. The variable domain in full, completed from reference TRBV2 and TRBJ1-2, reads EPEVTQTPSHQVTQMGQEVILRCVPISNHLYFYWYRQILGQKVEFLVSFYNNEISEKSEIFDDQFSVERPDGSNFTLKIRSTKLEDSAMYFCASSTTGPSTGYTFGSGTRLTVV.

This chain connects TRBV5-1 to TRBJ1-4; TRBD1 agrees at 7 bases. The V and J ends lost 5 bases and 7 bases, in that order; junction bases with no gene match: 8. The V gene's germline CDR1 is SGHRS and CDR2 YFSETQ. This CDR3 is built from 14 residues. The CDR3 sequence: CASSSNPGGEKLFF. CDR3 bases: TGCGCCAGCAGTTCAAACCCAGGGGGTGAAAAACTGTTTTTT.

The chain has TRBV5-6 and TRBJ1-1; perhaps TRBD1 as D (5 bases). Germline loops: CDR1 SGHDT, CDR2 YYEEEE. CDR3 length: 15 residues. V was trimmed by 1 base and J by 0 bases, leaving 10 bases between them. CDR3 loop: CASSLLTDMNTEAFF. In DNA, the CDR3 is TGTGCCAGCAGCTTGTTGACAGACATGAACACTGAAGCTTTCTTT.

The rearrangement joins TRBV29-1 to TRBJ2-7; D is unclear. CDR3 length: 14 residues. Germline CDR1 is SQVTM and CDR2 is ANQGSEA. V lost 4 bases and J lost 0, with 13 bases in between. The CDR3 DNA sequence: TGCAGCGTTGTAGTACCACCGTTCTCCTACGAGCAGTACTTC. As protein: CSVVVPPFSYEQYF.

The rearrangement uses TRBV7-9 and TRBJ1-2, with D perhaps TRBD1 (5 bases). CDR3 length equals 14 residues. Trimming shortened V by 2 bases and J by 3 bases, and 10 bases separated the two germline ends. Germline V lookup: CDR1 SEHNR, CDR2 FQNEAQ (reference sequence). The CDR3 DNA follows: TGTGCCAGCAGCTTACCGGACATGGACTATGGCTACACCTTC. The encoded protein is CASSLPDMDYGYTF.

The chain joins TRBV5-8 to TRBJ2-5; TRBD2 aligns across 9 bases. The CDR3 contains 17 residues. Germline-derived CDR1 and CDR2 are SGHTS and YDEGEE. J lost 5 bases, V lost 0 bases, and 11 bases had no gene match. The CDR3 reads CASSLGSSGGFMETQYF. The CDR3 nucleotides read TGTGCCAGCAGCTTGGGAAGCAGCGGGGGGTTTATGGAGACCCAGTACTTC.

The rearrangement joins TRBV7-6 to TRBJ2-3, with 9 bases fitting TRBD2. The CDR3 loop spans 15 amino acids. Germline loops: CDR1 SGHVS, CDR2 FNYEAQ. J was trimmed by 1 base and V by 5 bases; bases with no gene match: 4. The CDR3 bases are TGTGCCAGCAGCCCCCTAGCGGGGCGCACAGATACGCAGTATTTT. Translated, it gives CASSPLAGRTDTQYF. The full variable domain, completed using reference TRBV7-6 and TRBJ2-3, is GAGVSQSPRYKVTKRGQDVALRCDPISGHVSLYWYRQALGQGPEFLTYFNYEAQQDKSGLPNDRFSAERPEGSISTLTIQRTEQRDSAMYRCASSPLAGRTDTQYFGPGTRLTVL.

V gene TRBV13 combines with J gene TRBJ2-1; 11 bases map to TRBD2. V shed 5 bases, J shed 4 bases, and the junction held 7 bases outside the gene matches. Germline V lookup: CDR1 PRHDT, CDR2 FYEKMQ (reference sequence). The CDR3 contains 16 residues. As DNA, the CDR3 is TGTGCCAGCAGCACCGCTAGCGGGGGGTTTTACAATGAGCAGTTCTTC. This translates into CASSTASGGFYNEQFF.

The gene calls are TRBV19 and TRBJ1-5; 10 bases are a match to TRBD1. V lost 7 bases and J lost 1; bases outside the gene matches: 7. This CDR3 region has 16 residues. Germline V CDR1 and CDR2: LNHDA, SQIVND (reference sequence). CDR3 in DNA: TGTGCCAGTACCCCGATGGACAGGGGGAGCAATCAGCCCCAGCATTTT. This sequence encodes CASTPMDRGSNQPQHF. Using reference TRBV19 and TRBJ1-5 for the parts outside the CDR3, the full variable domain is DGGITQSPKYLFRKEGQNVTLSCEQNLNHDAMYWYRQDPGQGLRLIYYSQIVNDFQKGDIAEGYSVSREKKESFPLTVTSAQKNPTAFYLCASTPMDRGSNQPQHFGDGTRLSIL.

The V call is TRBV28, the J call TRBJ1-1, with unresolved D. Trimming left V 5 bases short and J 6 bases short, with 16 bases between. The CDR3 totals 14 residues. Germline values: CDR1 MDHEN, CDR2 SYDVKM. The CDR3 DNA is TGTGCCAGCAGTGTGCAGGCCCCGATACCTGAAGCTTTCTTT. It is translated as CASSVQAPIPEAFF. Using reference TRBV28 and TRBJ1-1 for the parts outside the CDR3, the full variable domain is DVKVTQSSRYLVKRTGEKVFLECVQDMDHENMFWYRQDPGLGLRLIYFSYDVKMKEKGDIPEGYSVSREKKERFSLILESASTNQTSMYLCASSVQAPIPEAFFGQGTRLTVV.

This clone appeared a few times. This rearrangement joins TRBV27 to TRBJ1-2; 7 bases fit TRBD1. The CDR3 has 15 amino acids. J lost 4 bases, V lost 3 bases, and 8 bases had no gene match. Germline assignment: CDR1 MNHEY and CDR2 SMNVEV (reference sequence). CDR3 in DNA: TGTGCCAGCAGTTTTCGACAGGGCGGGGTCTATGGCTACACCTTC. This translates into CASSFRQGGVYGYTF.

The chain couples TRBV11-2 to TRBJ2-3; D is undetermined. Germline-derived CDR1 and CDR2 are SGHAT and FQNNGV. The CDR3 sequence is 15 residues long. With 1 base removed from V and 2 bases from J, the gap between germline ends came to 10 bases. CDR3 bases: TGTGCCAGCAGCTTAGCCGTATCGTACACAGATACGCAGTATTTT. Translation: CASSLAVSYTDTQYF.

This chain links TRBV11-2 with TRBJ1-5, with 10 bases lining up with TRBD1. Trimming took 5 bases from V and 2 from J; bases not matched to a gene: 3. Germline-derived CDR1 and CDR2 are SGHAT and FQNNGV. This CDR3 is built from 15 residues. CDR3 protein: CASSRQGAGNQPQHF. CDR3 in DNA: TGTGCCAGCAGCAGACAGGGGGCAGGCAATCAGCCCCAGCATTTT.

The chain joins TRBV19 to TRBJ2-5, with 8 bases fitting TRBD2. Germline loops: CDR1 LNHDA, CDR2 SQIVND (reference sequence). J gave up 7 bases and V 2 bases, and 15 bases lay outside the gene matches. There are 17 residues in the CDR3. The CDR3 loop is CASSIPAGSGGLGTQYF. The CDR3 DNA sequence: TGTGCCAGTAGTATACCCGCGGGGAGCGGGGGCCTCGGGACCCAGTACTTC.

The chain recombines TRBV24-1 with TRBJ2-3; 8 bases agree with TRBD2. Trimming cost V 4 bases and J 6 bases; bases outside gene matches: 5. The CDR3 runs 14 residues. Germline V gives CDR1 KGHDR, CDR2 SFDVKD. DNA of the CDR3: TGTGCCACCAGTGACCCTGGACTAGCCGATACGCAGTATTTT. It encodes CATSDPGLADTQYF.

Written as DNA, the CDR3 is TGCGCCAGCAGCTCCCGACAGGGAGCCTCCTACGAGCAGTACTTC. Translating it yields CASSSRQGASYEQYF. The rearrangement links TRBV5-1 to TRBJ2-7, with 7 bases fitting TRBD1. CDR3 size: 15 residues. CDR1 is SGHRS and CDR2 is YFSETQ in the germline V gene. The junction had 6 bases not matched to a gene; V was cut back by 3 bases and J by 0 bases.